A single sample is the source of the 10 T cell receptor beta chains below, sequenced in a study of cytomegalovirus exposure and HLA in healthy donors. Use of 60 Vbeta and 13 Jbeta primers characterized the PCR. Profiling relied on immunoSEQ multiplex PCR, and the TCRdb table lists in-frame clones only, not all of them. The sample has about 110,000 clones, 70% seen once. Sequencing input: PBMCs. The receptor set was obtained from a man aged 40-49 years in good health and CMV-seropositive.

The chain uses TRBV5-1 and TRBJ2-3; D is unclear. CDR1 is SGHRS and CDR2 is YFSETQ in the germline V gene. Trimming removed 3 bases at V and 1 base at J, with 9 bases between. The CDR3 loop spans 14 amino acids. DNA of the CDR3: TGCGCCAGCAGCTATGGCCTTGGCACAGATACGCAGTATTTT. It yields the protein CASSYGLGTDTQYF.

This clone occurred a few times. The chain carries TRBV7-9 and TRBJ2-7; 9 bases are shared with TRBD2. The length of the CDR3 is 18 residues. CDR1 and CDR2 from the germline V gene are SEHNR and FQNEAQ (reference sequence). V gave up 1 base and J gave up 0 bases; unmatched junction bases: 10. CDR3 amino acids: CASSLDNSGSESSYEQYV. For the CDR3, the DNA is TGTGCCAGCAGCTTAGATAATAGCGGGAGCGAGAGCTCCTACGAGCAGTACGTC.

The V and J genes are TRBV10-1 and TRBJ1-5; D ambiguous. The V end was cut by 10 bases, the J end by 1 base, with 17 bases between. Germline lookup yields CDR1 WNHNN and CDR2 SYGVQD (reference sequence). The CDR3 totals 15 residues. The CDR3 loop is CANLEEDGSNQPQHF. DNA for the CDR3: TGCGCCAACCTCGAAGAAGACGGGAGCAATCAGCCCCAGCATTTT.

Concerning this clone: One junction end disagrees with the germline gene, perhaps due to a read error. This CDR3 is also generated by other DNA sequences in the sample. This chain's CDR3 is CASSLVTYEQYF. The DNA of the CDR3 is TGTGCCAGCAGTTTAGTAACCTACGAGCAGTACTTC. The chain uses TRBV7-9 and TRBJ2-7; no definite D call. The CDR3 length is 12 residues. In germline, CDR1 is SEHNR, CDR2 FQNEAQ (reference sequence).

The chain carries TRBV7-2 and TRBJ1-2; TRBD1 matches 7 bases. CDR3 length equals 16 residues. The junction had 13 bases not matched to a gene; V was cut back by 5 bases and J by 4 bases. Germline assignment: CDR1 SGHTA and CDR2 FQGNSA. CDR3 sequence: CASSPAGGGLGYGYTF. Here the CDR3 DNA reads TGTGCCAGCAGCCCGGCAGGGGGTGGGTTGGGCTATGGCTACACCTTC.

This sequence joins TRBV10-2 and TRBJ2-6; possibly TRBD1 for D (6 bases). Per germline, CDR1 WSHSY and CDR2 SAAADI. Trimming shortened V by 4 bases and J by 2 bases, and 9 bases separated the two germline ends. This CDR3 spans 15 amino acids. The CDR3 nucleotides are TGCGCCAGCAGTGGAGGGGGACCTGGGGCCAACGTCCTGACTTTC. This sequence encodes CASSGGGPGANVLTF.

This clone showed up just a few times. The J gene is TRBJ1-2, the V gene TRBV9, with D possibly TRBD1 on 6 matching bases. The CDR3 loop spans 13 amino acids. Germline-derived CDR1 and CDR2 are SGDLS and YYNGEE. The V gene lost 0 bases and the J gene lost 9 bases, with 12 bases spanning the gap. The DNA of the CDR3 is TGTGCCAGCAGCGTAGAGTCGACAGGTCGCTACACCTTC. It is translated as CASSVESTGRYTF.

This chain joins TRBV2 and TRBJ2-3; 13 nucleotides align to TRBD2. The CDR3 contains 15 residues. Germline CDR1 is SNHLY and CDR2 is FYNNEI. V shed 5 bases, J shed 8 bases, and the junction held 7 bases outside the gene matches. In DNA form, the CDR3 reads TGTGCCAGCAGTTCTGGACTAGCGGGAGAGCGTACGCAGTATTTT. This gives the protein CASSSGLAGERTQYF.

The genes are TRBV6-6 and TRBJ1-5, with 7 bases lining up with TRBD1. Germline V gene sequence: CDR1 MNHNY, CDR2 SVGAGI (reference sequence). Trimming cost V 5 bases and J 7 bases; bases outside gene matches: 8. This CDR3 has 14 residues. The CDR3 bases are TGTGCCAGCAGTACAGGGGATGGAATCCAGCCCCAGCATTTT. Its translation is CASSTGDGIQPQHF.

This clone was counted a few times. The J gene is TRBJ2-1, the V gene TRBV19; TRBD2 agrees at 8 bases. There are 15 residues in the CDR3. Germline CDR1 and CDR2: LNHDA and SQIVND (reference sequence). J was trimmed by 7 bases and V by 3 bases; bases with no gene match: 8. The CDR3 nucleotides are TGTGCCAGTAGTATGGGAGCGGGAGTAGGTAATGAGCAGTTCTTC. This sequence encodes CASSMGAGVGNEQFF.